Below are 23 T cell receptor beta chains sequenced from a single sample in a study of early T cells in non-severe SARS-CoV-2 infection. TCRdb reprocessed the 5' RACE reads with MiXCR, giving one entry per CDR3 protein. The sample lists tens of thousands of distinct CDR3 sequences; 8.5% to 12% were seen once. The material was whole blood, obtained at baseline. Receptors originate from an adult who was a healthcare worker with PCR-confirmed SARS-CoV-2 infection or an uninfected control (not recorded which).

The sample holds a few counts of this clonotype. The chain joins TRBV7-6 to TRBJ1-2; D is uncertain. Germline values: CDR1 SGHVS, CDR2 FNYEAQ. V was clipped by 1 base and J by 2 bases, with 5 bases between them. The CDR3 has 13 amino acids. CDR3 sequence (DNA): TGTGCCAGCAGCTTAGAACAGAACTATGGCTACACCTTC. It is translated as CASSLEQNYGYTF.

This clonotype has more than one count but fewer than ten. V usage is TRBV6-5 and J usage is TRBJ2-5; possibly TRBD2 for D (5 bases). Trimming cost V 5 bases and J 6 bases, with 13 bases left between them. CDR3 length equals 13 residues. Germline V gene sequence: CDR1 MNHEY, CDR2 SVGAGI. The CDR3 is CASSPPGVKTQYF. The CDR3 DNA reads TGTGCCAGCAGTCCCCCCGGGGTTAAGACCCAGTACTTC.

This clonotype has only a few counts. The junction departs from the called germline gene at one end, perhaps through a read error. Here the CDR3 DNA reads TGTGCCAGCAGTCTGGCGGGGACTAGCATAGATACGCAGTATTTT. Its protein is CASSLAGTSIDTQYF. V usage is TRBV28 and J usage is TRBJ2-3, with 9 bases lining up with TRBD2. The CDR3 sequence is 15 residues long. CDR1 is MDHEN and CDR2 is SYDVKM in the germline V gene.

This clonotype was seen more than once but under ten times. The V and J genes are TRBV15 and TRBJ2-3; 11 bases agree with TRBD2. This CDR3 comprises 16 residues. CDR1 and CDR2 (germline): LNHNV, YYDKDF (reference sequence). Unmatched junction bases numbered 6, after V lost 5 bases and J lost 2 bases. The CDR3 coding sequence is TGTGCCACCAGCTCAAAACTAGCGGGGGTCACAGATACGCAGTATTTT. The encoded protein is CATSSKLAGVTDTQYF.

This clonotype came up a few times. CDR3 sequence reads: CASSRDVNTIYF. In DNA form, the CDR3 reads TGTGCCAGCAGCCGGGACGTAAACACCATATATTTT. This sequence joins TRBV3-1 and TRBJ1-3; a weak D match, TRBD1 (5 bases). In germline, CDR1 is LGHDT, CDR2 YNNKEL (reference sequence). The V end was cut by 4 bases, the J end by 6 bases, with 7 bases between. The CDR3 runs 12 residues.

The V call is TRBV27, the J call TRBJ1-6; D perhaps matches TRBD1 (6 bases). V was pared by 2 bases and J by 6 bases, with 11 bases between. The germline CDR1 and CDR2 sequences are MNHEY and SMNVEV (reference sequence). The CDR3 runs 15 residues. The CDR3 DNA sequence: TGTGCCAGCAGTTTAGGTCAGGGGAGTAATTCACCCCTCCACTTT. Translation: CASSLGQGSNSPLHF.

J is TRBJ1-5 and V is TRBV6-6; 10 nucleotides line up with TRBD1. The CDR3 is 15 amino acids. From germline, CDR1 is MNHNY and CDR2 SVGAGI (reference sequence). J gave up 5 bases and V 0 bases, and 1 base lay outside the gene matches. CDR3 DNA sequence: TGTGCCAGCAGTTACTCAGGGACAGGGGATCAGCCCCAGCATTTT. Residues: CASSYSGTGDQPQHF.

This clonotype came up a few times. The chain uses TRBV4-1 and TRBJ2-7, with D perhaps TRBD2 (6 bases). Germline values: CDR1 MGHRA, CDR2 YSYEKL. This CDR3 has 14 amino acids. V was cut by 4 bases and J by 6 bases, with 16 bases left in between. The CDR3 bases are TGCGCCAGCAGCCGGGGAGGCGGAAGCGGCGAGCAGTACTTC. Translated, it gives CASSRGGGSGEQYF.

The sample holds a few counts of this clonotype. The genes are TRBV12-3 or TRBV12-4 and TRBJ1-5, with 7 bases fitting TRBD1. This CDR3 has 15 amino acids. Trimming removed 5 bases from V and 2 bases from J; junction bases left unmatched: 6. CDR3 sequence reads: CASSLGGSGNQPQHF. Here the CDR3 DNA reads TGTGCCAGCAGTCTAGGGGGCAGTGGCAATCAGCCCCAGCATTTT.

This clonotype came up many times. The chain is built from TRBV10-3 and TRBJ2-1, with D maybe TRBD2 (6 bases). V shed 3 bases and J shed 6 bases, with 15 bases lying between them. The germline gives CDR1 ENHRY, CDR2 SYGVKD. The CDR3 length is 15 residues. The CDR3 protein is CAISDHGLTRNEQFF. In nucleotides, the CDR3 is TGTGCCATCAGTGACCACGGACTAACCCGCAATGAGCAGTTCTTC.

The J gene is TRBJ2-3, the V gene TRBV5-1; D uncertain. Per germline, CDR1 SGHRS and CDR2 YFSETQ. The CDR3 totals 14 residues. Trimming removed 2 bases from V and 3 bases from J, with 10 bases in between. The CDR3 nucleotides are TGCGCCAGCAGCTTAGAGGTTGATACAGATACGCAGTATTTT. The encoded protein is CASSLEVDTDTQYF.

The chain is built from TRBV7-3 and TRBJ2-1; D might be TRBD1 (7 bases). Trimming removed 5 bases from V and 8 bases from J, with 13 bases in between. This CDR3 has 13 residues. Germline CDR1 SGHTA, CDR2 FQGTGA. CDR3: CASSQAGGYEQFF. Written as DNA, the CDR3 is TGTGCCAGCAGCCAGGCAGGGGGGTATGAGCAGTTCTTC.

In its sample, this clonotype was seen many times. The chain joins TRBV7-9 to TRBJ2-3; 11 nucleotides line up with TRBD2. This CDR3 has 15 amino acids. Germline CDR1 and CDR2: SEHNR and FQNEAQ (reference sequence). V lost 3 bases to trimming and J lost 3 bases; unmatched junction nucleotides: 2. The CDR3 sequence: CASSFGTSGTDTQYF. CDR3 in DNA: TGTGCCAGCAGCTTTGGGACTAGCGGAACAGATACGCAGTATTTT.

The chain carries TRBV27 and TRBJ2-2; D might be TRBD2 (5 bases). The CDR3 is 13 residues long. Trimming pared 5 bases from V and 6 bases from J, leaving 10 bases between. Germline values: CDR1 MNHEY, CDR2 SMNVEV (reference sequence). The CDR3 loop reads CASSPSGAGELFF. Written as DNA, the CDR3 is TGTGCCAGCAGTCCCTCCGGGGCCGGGGAGCTGTTTTTT.

This clonotype appeared many times. The genes are TRBV7-6 and TRBJ2-1, with a tentative D call TRBD1 (6 bases). Germline V CDR1 and CDR2: SGHVS, FNYEAQ. V gave up 7 bases and J gave up 3 bases, with 13 bases separating them. The CDR3 is 14 residues long. The CDR3 sequence: CASTIPGVYNEQFF. The CDR3 nucleotides read TGTGCCAGCACCATACCAGGGGTCTACAATGAGCAGTTCTTC.

This clonotype was seen at least ten times. The chain employs TRBV20-1 and TRBJ1-2, with unresolved D. Germline CDR1 reads DFQATT; CDR2 reads SNEGSKA (reference sequence). CDR3 length: 13 residues. V lost 6 bases to trimming and J lost 0 bases, with 11 bases between them. CDR3 region: CSAGPPTNYGYTF. The CDR3 DNA is TGCAGTGCAGGTCCCCCAACTAACTATGGCTACACCTTC.

This clonotype was detected only a few times. J is TRBJ1-2 and V is TRBV6-6, with D possibly being TRBD1 (6 bases). This CDR3 contains 18 residues. Germline values: CDR1 MNHNY, CDR2 SVGAGI (reference sequence). Deletions cut 4 bases from V and 4 bases from J, with 25 bases between. The CDR3, as DNA: TGTGCCAGCAGTTCCAACCAGGGGCGAACTTGGCTGATCTATGGCTACACCTTC. The encoded protein is CASSSNQGRTWLIYGYTF.

CDR3 loop: CSARWAAVTYSNQPQHF. CDR3 bases: TGCAGTGCTAGATGGGCGGCGGTTACCTATAGCAATCAGCCCCAGCATTTT. The chain joins TRBV20-1 to TRBJ1-5; no clear D. The CDR3 is 17 amino acids. Germline CDR1 reads DFQATT; CDR2 reads SNEGSKA (reference sequence). V was trimmed by 2 bases and J by 0 bases, leaving 17 bases between them.

The rearrangement links TRBV5-4 to TRBJ2-5, with 7 bases identical to TRBD1. The CDR3 is 14 amino acids. Germline loops: CDR1 SGHNT, CDR2 YYREEE (reference sequence). The V segment lost 3 bases and the J segment 4 bases; nucleotides outside the gene matches: 6. CDR3 DNA: TGTGCCAGCAGCTCACAGGGGAGCGGAGAGACCCAGTACTTC. Encoded protein: CASSSQGSGETQYF.

The sample holds a few counts of this clonotype. The CDR3 nucleotides are TGTGCCAGCAGTTTAAACAGGGCCTATGGCTACACCTTC. Translation gives CASSLNRAYGYTF. The chain is built from TRBV27 and TRBJ1-2; maybe TRBD1 (6 bases). Germline assignment: CDR1 MNHEY and CDR2 SMNVEV (reference sequence). V was cut by 2 bases and J by 4 bases, with 8 bases left in between. This CDR3 is 13 amino acids long.

The chain has TRBV9 and TRBJ2-1, with 8 nucleotides matching TRBD1. Germline V gene sequence: CDR1 SGDLS, CDR2 YYNGEE. V gave up 0 bases and J gave up 8 bases; unmatched junction bases: 10. The CDR3 spans 16 residues. CDR3 loop: CASSVGLQGVSDEQFF. CDR3 DNA sequence: TGTGCCAGCAGCGTAGGGTTACAGGGGGTTTCGGATGAGCAGTTCTTC.

V is TRBV19 and J is TRBJ1-2; D call uncertain. V was trimmed by 7 bases and J by 8 bases, leaving 14 bases between them. The CDR3 runs 12 residues. The germline V gene encodes CDR1 LNHDA and CDR2 SQIVND (reference sequence). The CDR3 loop is CASTMEPAGYTF. The CDR3 DNA sequence: TGTGCCAGTACCATGGAGCCCGCCGGCTACACCTTC.

The V gene is TRBV30, the J gene TRBJ2-4; D assignment may be TRBD1 or TRBD2 (6 bases each). The CDR3 is made up of 13 amino acids. Germline-derived CDR1 and CDR2 are GTSNPN and SVGIG (reference sequence). The V gene lost 5 bases and the J gene lost 9 bases, with 17 bases spanning the gap. CDR3: CAWGGQASAIQYF. CDR3 nucleotide sequence: TGTGCCTGGGGGGGGCAAGCGTCTGCCATTCAGTACTTC.